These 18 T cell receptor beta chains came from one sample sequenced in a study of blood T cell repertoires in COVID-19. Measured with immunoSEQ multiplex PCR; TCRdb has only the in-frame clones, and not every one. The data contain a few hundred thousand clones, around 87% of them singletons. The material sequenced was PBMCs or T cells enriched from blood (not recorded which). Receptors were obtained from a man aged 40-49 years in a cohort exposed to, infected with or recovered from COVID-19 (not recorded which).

The CDR3 DNA reads TGTGCCAGCAGCTATCAGAGACAAACCTACGAGCAGTACTTC. It is translated as CASSYQRQTYEQYF. The chain has TRBV3-1 (or the pseudogene TRBV3-2) and TRBJ2-7; unclear D gene. With 5 bases removed from V and 2 bases from J, the gap between germline ends came to 13 bases. This CDR3 is 14 amino acids long. The germline V gene has CDR1 LGHDT and CDR2 YNNKEL (reference sequence).

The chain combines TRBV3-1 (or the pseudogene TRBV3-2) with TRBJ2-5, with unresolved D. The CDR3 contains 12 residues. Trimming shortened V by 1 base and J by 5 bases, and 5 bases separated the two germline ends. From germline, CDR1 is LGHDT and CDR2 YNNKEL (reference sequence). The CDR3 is CASSQARETQYF. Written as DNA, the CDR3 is TGTGCCAGCAGCCAAGCACGGGAGACCCAGTACTTC.

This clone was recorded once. CDR3 protein: CAADRGQGTGELFF. The CDR3 DNA sequence: TGTGCCGCGGACAGGGGGCAGGGCACCGGGGAGCTGTTTTTT. This rearrangement joins TRBV24-1 to TRBJ2-2, with 11 bases aligning to TRBD1. The CDR3 is made up of 14 amino acids. Germline lookup yields CDR1 KGHDR and CDR2 SFDVKD. V lost 12 bases, J lost 4 bases, and 6 bases stayed unmatched.

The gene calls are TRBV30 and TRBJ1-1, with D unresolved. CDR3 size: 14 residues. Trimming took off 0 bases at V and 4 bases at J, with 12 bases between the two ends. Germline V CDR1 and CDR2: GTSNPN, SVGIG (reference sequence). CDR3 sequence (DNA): TGTGCCTGGAGTGTACGGGGTACTGGCACTGAAGCTTTCTTT. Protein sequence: CAWSVRGTGTEAFF.

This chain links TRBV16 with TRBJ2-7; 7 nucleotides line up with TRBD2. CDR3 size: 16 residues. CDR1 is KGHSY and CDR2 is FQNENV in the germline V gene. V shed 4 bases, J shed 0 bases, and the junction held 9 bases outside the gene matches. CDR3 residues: CASSPLAGESSYEQYF. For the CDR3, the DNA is TGTGCCAGCAGCCCCCTCGCGGGAGAAAGCTCCTACGAGCAGTACTTC.

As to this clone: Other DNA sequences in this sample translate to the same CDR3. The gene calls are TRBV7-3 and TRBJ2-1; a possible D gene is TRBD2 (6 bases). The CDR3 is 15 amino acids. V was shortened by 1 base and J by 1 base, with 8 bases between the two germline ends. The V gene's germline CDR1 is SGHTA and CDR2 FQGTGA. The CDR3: CASSLNAGSYNEQFF. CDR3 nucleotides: TGTGCCAGCAGCTTAAATGCGGGATCCTACAATGAGCAGTTCTTC.

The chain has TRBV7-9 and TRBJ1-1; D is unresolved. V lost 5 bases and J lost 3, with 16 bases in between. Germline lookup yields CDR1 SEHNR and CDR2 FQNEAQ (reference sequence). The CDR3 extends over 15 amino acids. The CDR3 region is CASSKRATGDTEAFF. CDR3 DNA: TGTGCCAGCAGCAAAAGAGCGACCGGGGACACTGAAGCTTTCTTT. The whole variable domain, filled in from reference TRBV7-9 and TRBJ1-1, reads DTGVSQNPRHKITKRGQNVTFRCDPISEHNRLYWYRQTLGQGPEFLTYFQNEAQLEKSRLLSDRFSAERPKGSFSTLEIQRTEQGDSAMYLCASSKRATGDTEAFFGQGTRLTVV.

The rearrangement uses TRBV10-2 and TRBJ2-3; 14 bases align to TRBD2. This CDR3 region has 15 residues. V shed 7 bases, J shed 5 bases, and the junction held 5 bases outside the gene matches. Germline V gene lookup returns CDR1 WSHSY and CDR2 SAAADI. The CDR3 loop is CASKGLAGGQDTQYF. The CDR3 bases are TGCGCCAGCAAAGGACTAGCGGGAGGCCAAGATACGCAGTATTTT.

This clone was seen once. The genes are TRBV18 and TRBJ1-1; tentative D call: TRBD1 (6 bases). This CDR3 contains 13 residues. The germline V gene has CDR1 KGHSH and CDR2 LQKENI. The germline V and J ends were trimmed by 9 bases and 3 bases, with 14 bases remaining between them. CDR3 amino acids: CASQGLVDTEAFF. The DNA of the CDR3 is TGTGCCAGTCAGGGGTTGGTTGACACTGAAGCTTTCTTT.

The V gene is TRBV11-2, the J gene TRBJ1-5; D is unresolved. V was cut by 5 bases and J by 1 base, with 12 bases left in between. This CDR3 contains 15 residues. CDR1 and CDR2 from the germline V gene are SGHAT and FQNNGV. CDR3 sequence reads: CASSASGGSNQPQHF. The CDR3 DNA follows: TGTGCCAGCAGCGCTAGTGGCGGGAGCAATCAGCCCCAGCATTTT.

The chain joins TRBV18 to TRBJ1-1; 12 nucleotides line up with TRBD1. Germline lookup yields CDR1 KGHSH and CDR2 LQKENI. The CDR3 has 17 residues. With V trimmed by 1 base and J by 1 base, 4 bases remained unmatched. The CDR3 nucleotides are TGTGCCAGCTCACCACGGGACAGGGGGCGGAAGAACACTGAAGCTTTCTTT. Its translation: CASSPRDRGRKNTEAFF.

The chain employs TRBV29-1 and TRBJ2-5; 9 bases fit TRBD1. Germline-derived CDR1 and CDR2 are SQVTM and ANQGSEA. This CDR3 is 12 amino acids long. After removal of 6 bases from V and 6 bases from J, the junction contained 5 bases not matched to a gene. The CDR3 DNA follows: TGCAGCGTACACAGGGGGCGGAAGACCCAGTACTTC. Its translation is CSVHRGRKTQYF. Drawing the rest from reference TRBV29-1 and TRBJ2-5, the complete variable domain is SAVISQKPSRDICQRGTSLTIQCQVDSQVTMMFWYRQQPGQSLTLIATANQGSEATYESGFVIDKFPISRPNLTFSTLTVSNMSPEDSSIYLCSVHRGRKTQYFGPGTRLLVL.

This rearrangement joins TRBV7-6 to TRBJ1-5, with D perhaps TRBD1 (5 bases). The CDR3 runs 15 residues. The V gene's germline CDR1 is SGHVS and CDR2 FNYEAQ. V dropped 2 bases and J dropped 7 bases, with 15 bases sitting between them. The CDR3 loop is CASSLHPGKRQPQHF. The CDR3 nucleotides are TGTGCCAGCAGCTTACACCCAGGGAAAAGGCAGCCCCAGCATTTT. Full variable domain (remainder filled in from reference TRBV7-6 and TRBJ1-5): GAGVSQSPRYKVTKRGQDVALRCDPISGHVSLYWYRQALGQGPEFLTYFNYEAQQDKSGLPNDRFSAERPEGSISTLTIQRTEQRDSAMYRCASSLHPGKRQPQHFGDGTRLSIL.

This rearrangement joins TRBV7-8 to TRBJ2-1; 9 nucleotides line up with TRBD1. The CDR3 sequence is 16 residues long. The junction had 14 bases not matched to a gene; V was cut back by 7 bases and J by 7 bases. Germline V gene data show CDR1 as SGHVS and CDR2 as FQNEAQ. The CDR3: CASTLPGTGTTNEQFF. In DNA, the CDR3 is TGTGCCAGCACCTTGCCTGGGACAGGGACTACAAATGAGCAGTTCTTC.

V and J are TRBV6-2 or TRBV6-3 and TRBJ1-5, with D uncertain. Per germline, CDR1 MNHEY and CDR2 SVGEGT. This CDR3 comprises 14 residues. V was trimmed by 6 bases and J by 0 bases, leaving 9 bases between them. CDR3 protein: CASSGQYSNQPQHF. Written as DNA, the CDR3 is TGTGCCAGCAGCGGGCAGTATAGCAATCAGCCCCAGCATTTT.

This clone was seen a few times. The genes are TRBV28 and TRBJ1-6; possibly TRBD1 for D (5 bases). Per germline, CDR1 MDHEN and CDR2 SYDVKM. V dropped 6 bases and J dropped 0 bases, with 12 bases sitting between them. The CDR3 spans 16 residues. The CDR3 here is CASSDSLSSYNSPLHF. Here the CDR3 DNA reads TGTGCCAGCAGCGACAGTTTGTCCTCCTATAATTCACCCCTCCACTTT. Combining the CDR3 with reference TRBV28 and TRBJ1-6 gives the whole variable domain DVKVTQSSRYLVKRTGEKVFLECVQDMDHENMFWYRQDPGLGLRLIYFSYDVKMKEKGDIPEGYSVSREKKERFSLILESASTNQTSMYLCASSDSLSSYNSPLHFGNGTRLTVT.

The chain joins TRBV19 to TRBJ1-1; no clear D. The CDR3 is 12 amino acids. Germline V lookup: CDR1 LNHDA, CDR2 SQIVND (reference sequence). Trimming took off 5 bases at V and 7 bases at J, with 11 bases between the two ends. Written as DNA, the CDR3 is TGTGCCAGTAGTTCCTGGCCCCATGAAGCTTTCTTT. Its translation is CASSSWPHEAFF.

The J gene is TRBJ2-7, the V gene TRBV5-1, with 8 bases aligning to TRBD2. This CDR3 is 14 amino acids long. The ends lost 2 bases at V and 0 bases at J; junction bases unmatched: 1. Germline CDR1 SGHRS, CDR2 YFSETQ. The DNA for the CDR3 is TGCGCCAGCAGCTTCGGGGGGGTCTCCTACGAGCAGTACTTC. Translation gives CASSFGGVSYEQYF.